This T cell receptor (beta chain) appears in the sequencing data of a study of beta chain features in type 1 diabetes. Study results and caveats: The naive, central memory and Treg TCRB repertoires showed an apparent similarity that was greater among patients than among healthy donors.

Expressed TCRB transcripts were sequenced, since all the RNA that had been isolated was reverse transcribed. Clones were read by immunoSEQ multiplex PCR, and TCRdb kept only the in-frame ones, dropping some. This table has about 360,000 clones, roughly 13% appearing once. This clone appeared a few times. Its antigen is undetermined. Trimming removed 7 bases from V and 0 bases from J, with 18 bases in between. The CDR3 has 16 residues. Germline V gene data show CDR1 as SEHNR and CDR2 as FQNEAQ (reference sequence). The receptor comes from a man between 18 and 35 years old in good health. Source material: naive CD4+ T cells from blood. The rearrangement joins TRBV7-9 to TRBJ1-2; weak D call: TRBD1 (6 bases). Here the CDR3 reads CASTRGGRDSNYGYTF. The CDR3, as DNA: TGTGCCAGCACCCGGGGGGGCAGGGACTCTAACTATGGCTACACCTTC. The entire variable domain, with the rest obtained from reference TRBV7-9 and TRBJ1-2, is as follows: DTGVSQNPRHKITKRGQNVTFRCDPISEHNRLYWYRQTLGQGPEFLTYFQNEAQLEKSRLLSDRFSAERPKGSFSTLEIQRTEQGDSAMYLCASTRGGRDSNYGYTFGSGTRLTVV.